This is a list of T cell receptor beta chains from one sample in a study of cytomegalovirus exposure and HLA in healthy donors. Sequencing was performed with immunoSEQ multiplex PCR; in TCRdb, only in-frame clones are kept and a portion is missing. In the table there are 130,000 to 150,000 clones, around 80% of which are singletons. Sequencing was carried out using PBMCs. The receptors come from a man aged 40-49 years in good health and CMV-seropositive. Both conserved end residues are part of each CDR3. The D gene is left open where the match is weak. For some rows the clone size is stated as once, few or many, or as a class when expanded; others skip it.

V: TRBV7-2; D: .; size: few; J: TRBJ1-5; DNA: TGTGCCAGCAGCAACGGCGAGGCCCAGCATTTT; CDR3: CASSNGEAQHF
V: TRBV6-1; D: TRBD2; size: .; J: TRBJ2-2; DNA: TGTGCCAGCAGTGCGGGACTAGCGGGTTGGAACACCGGGGAGCTGTTTTTT; CDR3: CASSAGLAGWNTGELFF
V: TRBV7-9; D: .; size: .; J: TRBJ2-3; DNA: TGTGCCAGCAGCTTATCTGGCGGCGGAGATACGCAGTATTTT; CDR3: CASSLSGGGDTQYF
V: TRBV5-6; D: TRBD1; size: .; J: TRBJ1-3; DNA: TGTGCCAGCAGCTTAAAATCCTCAGGGGGCGATGGAAACACCATATATTTT; CDR3: CASSLKSSGGDGNTIYF
V: TRBV2; D: .; size: .; J: TRBJ2-3; DNA: TGTGCCAGCAGTGATGACTTGGCCTACACAGATACGCAGTATTTT; CDR3: CASSDDLAYTDTQYF
V: TRBV30; D: TRBD2; size: .; J: TRBJ2-5; DNA: TGTGCCTGGAGTTTGTTAGCGGGAGGACGAGGAGAGACCCAGTACTTC; CDR3: CAWSLLAGGRGETQYF
V: TRBV27; D: TRBD1; size: .; J: TRBJ1-2; DNA: TGTGCCAGCAGGGGGACAGCGACCTATGGCTACACCTTC; CDR3: CASRGTATYGYTF
V: TRBV11-2; D: TRBD2; size: .; J: TRBJ2-3; DNA: TGTGCCAGCACCTCCCTAGCGGGAACCACAGATACGCAGTATTTT; CDR3: CASTSLAGTTDTQYF
V: TRBV4-1; D: TRBD2; size: once; J: TRBJ2-5; DNA: TGCGCCAGCAGCCAAGATCCGGTTCAGCGGGGGGGGCAAGAGACCCAGTACTTC; CDR3: CASSQDPVQRGGQETQYF
V: TRBV2; D: TRBD2; size: .; J: TRBJ2-1; DNA: TGTGCCAGCACAACACAAGCGGGAGTTTACAATGAGCAGTTCTTC; CDR3: CASTTQAGVYNEQFF
V: TRBV7-7; D: .; size: .; J: TRBJ2-5; DNA: TGTGCTAGCAGCCTGTTGGTGGGAGTACAAGAGACCCAGTACTTC; CDR3: CASSLLVGVQETQYF
V: TRBV29-1; D: TRBD1; size: .; J: TRBJ2-5; DNA: TGCAGCATAGACAGGGAAGAGACCCAGTACTTC; CDR3: CSIDREETQYF
V: TRBV5-1; D: .; size: .; J: TRBJ1-1; DNA: TGCGCCAGCAGCATAGGGACGGGGAGGATGAACACTGAAGCTTTCTTT; CDR3: CASSIGTGRMNTEAFF
V: TRBV5-4; D: TRBD1; size: .; J: TRBJ2-7; DNA: TGTGCCAGCAGCTCACAGGGGCCTCTCTACGAGCAGTACTTC; CDR3: CASSSQGPLYEQYF